This T cell receptor beta chain was sequenced in a study of beta chain features in type 1 diabetes. Broader study findings: Among all four CD4+ subsets, Type 1 diabetes patients had TCRB CDR3s that were moderately but significantly shorter.

This CDR3 spans 14 amino acids. Germline CDR1 MDHEN, CDR2 SYDVKM. Reverse transcription of all isolated RNA meant that expressed TCRB transcripts were sequenced. The method was immunoSEQ multiplex PCR; TCRdb's version includes in-frame clones alone and lacks a portion of them. The sample shows 310,000 or so clones, about 11% of them seen only once. Remarks on this clone: Its target is unknown. At one end the junction does not follow the germline gene, possibly because of a read error.

The sequence derives from a woman younger than 45 in good health. Sample: naive CD4+ T cells from blood. This chain connects TRBV28 to TRBJ2-3, with D perhaps matching TRBD2 (5 bases). The CDR3 nucleotides are TGCGCCAGCACCCTAGCTAGGAGCACAGATACGCAGTATTTT. Its translation: CASTLARSTDTQYF.